The 28 T cell receptor beta chains in this list originate from one sample, sequenced in a study of T cells in localized non-small cell lung cancer. The assay was immunoSEQ multiplex PCR, and TCRdb's table has in-frame clones only and misses some. The data show more than 1,500 clones, with about 25% seen just once and roughly a tenth held by the top ten. Sequenced here: normal lung tissue next to the tumor, sampled before any cancer treatment. The receptors here all came from a female donor over 55 with stage I lung adenocarcinoma.

The chain couples TRBV6-7 to TRBJ2-7; no firm D call. TRBV6-7 is flagged as an ORF with uncertain function. There are 11 residues in the CDR3. The ends were cut back, 2 bases at V and 5 bases at J, with 4 bases in the middle. The CDR3 DNA reads as TGTGCCAGCAGTTACAAGGACGAGCAGTACTTC. Its protein is CASSYKDEQYF.

This clone has more than one count but fewer than ten. This chain's CDR3 is CASSAPGQGVYEQYF. The DNA for the CDR3 is TGTGCCAGCAGTGCACCGGGACAGGGTGTGTACGAGCAGTACTTC. The chain combines TRBV25-1 with TRBJ2-7; 9 bases align to TRBD1. The J segment lost 4 bases and the V segment lost 4 bases, leaving 8 bases of the junction unmatched. The CDR3 has 15 amino acids. Germline loops: CDR1 MGHDK, CDR2 SYGVNS.

The chain joins TRBV6-8 to TRBJ2-7; TRBD2 might be the D (6 bases). With 10 bases removed from V and 6 bases from J, the gap between germline ends came to 19 bases. Germline values: CDR1 MNHGY, CDR2 SAAAGT. The CDR3 loop spans 13 amino acids. CDR3 coding DNA: TGTGCCATCGGAGGGGAGATTGGGTCCGAGCAGTACTTC. Its translation: CAIGGEIGSEQYF.

The genes are TRBV5-1 and TRBJ1-1; tentative D call: TRBD1 (6 bases). The CDR3 spans 15 residues. CDR1 SGHRS and CDR2 YFSETQ come from the germline V gene. V shed 4 bases and J shed 5 bases, with 18 bases lying between them. CDR3 DNA sequence: TGCGCCAGCAGCCAAGGTCGGGGGCAGCGAACTGAAGCTTTCTTT. Amino acid sequence: CASSQGRGQRTEAFF.

This sequence joins TRBV5-1 and TRBJ2-7; 7 nucleotides line up with TRBD1. Germline V gives CDR1 SGHRS, CDR2 YFSETQ. Trimming cost V 5 bases and J 0 bases; bases outside gene matches: 8. The CDR3 loop spans 15 amino acids. The CDR3 spells CASRYGQDSSYEQYF. In DNA, the CDR3 is TGCGCCAGCAGATACGGACAGGACAGCTCCTACGAGCAGTACTTC.

This clone showed up just a few times. This chain uses TRBV11-3 with TRBJ2-2; maybe TRBD1 (6 bases). Germline lookup yields CDR1 SGHNT and CDR2 YENEEA. The V and J ends lost 3 bases and 5 bases respectively, with 16 bases between them. There are 16 residues in the CDR3. The CDR3 region is CASSFRGLGGTGELFF. Here the CDR3 DNA reads TGTGCCAGCAGCTTTAGAGGGCTAGGGGGTACCGGGGAGCTGTTTTTT.

The V gene is TRBV18, the J gene TRBJ1-2; D might be TRBD1 (5 bases). Trimming took off 1 base at V and 2 bases at J, with 8 bases between the two ends. In germline, CDR1 is KGHSH, CDR2 LQKENI. This CDR3 comprises 14 residues. The CDR3 loop reads CASSPQWGNYGYTF. The CDR3 bases are TGTGCCAGCTCACCACAGTGGGGGAACTATGGCTACACCTTC.

This clone was counted a few times. The chain is built from TRBV28 and TRBJ1-3; D is unclear. Germline assignment: CDR1 MDHEN and CDR2 SYDVKM. With 5 bases removed from V and 0 bases from J, the gap between germline ends came to 8 bases. The CDR3 runs to 14 residues. CDR3 residues: CASSRGYSGNTIYF. CDR3 sequence (DNA): TGTGCCAGCAGTCGCGGATACTCTGGAAACACCATATATTTT.

This clone is medium-sized within its sample. V gene TRBV23-1 combines with J gene TRBJ2-6; 7 positions match TRBD1. TRBV23-1 is an open reading frame whose function is uncertain. CDR3 length equals 16 residues. Germline trimming cut 6 bases from V and 2 bases from J; bases unmatched to any gene: 7. CDR3 protein: CASSRNRGPGANVLTF. CDR3 DNA sequence: TGCGCCAGCAGCCGCAACAGGGGCCCTGGGGCCAACGTCCTGACTTTC.

The V call is TRBV6-1, the J call TRBJ1-2; D is ambiguous. Trimming removed 0 bases from V and 7 bases from J, with 6 bases in between. The CDR3 spans 12 residues. CDR1 is MNHNS, CDR2 SASEGT, per germline. The chain's CDR3 is CASSEASFGYTF. Here the CDR3 DNA reads TGTGCCAGCAGTGAAGCCTCCTTTGGCTACACCTTC.

This clone has just a few counts. The chain joins TRBV28 to TRBJ2-2, with 8 bases lining up with TRBD1. The CDR3 sequence is 16 residues long. V lost 6 bases and J lost 1; bases outside the gene matches: 7. Germline V gives CDR1 MDHEN, CDR2 SYDVKM. The CDR3 DNA reads TGTGCCAGCAGACCAACACAGGGGGGGAACACCGGGGAGCTGTTTTTT. Residues: CASRPTQGGNTGELFF.

This clone occurred a few times. The CDR3 DNA reads as TGTGCCAGCAGTTTACGGTCCGAGAGGACTGAAGCTTTCTTT. This sequence encodes CASSLRSERTEAFF. The chain links TRBV28 to TRBJ1-1; D not certain. CDR3 size: 14 residues. Germline CDR1 is MDHEN and CDR2 is SYDVKM. V lost 2 bases and J 5 bases, leaving 12 bases between the germline ends. Variable domain in full (rest from reference TRBV28 and TRBJ1-1): DVKVTQSSRYLVKRTGEKVFLECVQDMDHENMFWYRQDPGLGLRLIYFSYDVKMKEKGDIPEGYSVSREKKERFSLILESASTNQTSMYLCASSLRSERTEAFFGQGTRLTVV.

The V and J genes are TRBV14 and TRBJ2-2; the match to TRBD1 covers 7 bases. Germline CDR1 reads SGHDN; CDR2 reads FVKESK. J gave up 0 bases and V 3 bases, and 7 bases lay outside the gene matches. The CDR3 length is 17 residues. The CDR3 spells CASSHRQGVANTGELFF. The CDR3 DNA follows: TGTGCCAGCAGCCACCGACAGGGTGTAGCGAACACCGGGGAGCTGTTTTTT.

This chain connects TRBV6-8 to TRBJ1-4; D is unclear. The germline V and J ends were trimmed by 10 bases and 7 bases, with 19 bases remaining between them. Per germline, CDR1 MNHGY and CDR2 SAAAGT. The CDR3 has 14 residues. CDR3 region: CAISSGGSGEKLFF. The CDR3 DNA reads as TGTGCCATCAGCTCGGGAGGTAGCGGTGAAAAACTGTTTTTT.

This clone appeared a single time. The chain joins TRBV29-1 to TRBJ2-2; a possible D gene is TRBD2 (6 bases). The CDR3 totals 14 residues. V lost 5 bases to trimming and J lost 1 base, with 11 bases between them. The germline gives CDR1 SQVTM, CDR2 ANQGSEA. CDR3 sequence: CSVHGGKNTGELFF. The CDR3 coding sequence is TGCAGCGTTCATGGCGGGAAGAACACCGGGGAGCTGTTTTTT.

The V and J genes are TRBV28 and TRBJ2-7, with D tentatively TRBD2 (6 bases). Trimming pared 2 bases from V and 2 bases from J, leaving 16 bases between. This CDR3 has 16 amino acids. Germline V CDR1 and CDR2: MDHEN, SYDVKM. The CDR3 region is CASSLIGGPRPYEQYF. The CDR3 coding sequence is TGTGCCAGCAGTTTAATCGGGGGACCCCGACCCTACGAGCAGTACTTC. Supplemented by reference TRBV28 and TRBJ2-7, the full variable domain reads DVKVTQSSRYLVKRTGEKVFLECVQDMDHENMFWYRQDPGLGLRLIYFSYDVKMKEKGDIPEGYSVSREKKERFSLILESASTNQTSMYLCASSLIGGPRPYEQYFGPGTRLTVT.

By sample fraction, this clone is medium-sized. The chain carries TRBV6-8 and TRBJ2-1; TRBD2 might be the D (5 bases). V lost 8 bases to trimming and J lost 2 bases, with 22 bases between them. The CDR3 sequence is 17 residues long. From germline, CDR1 is MNHGY and CDR2 SAAAGT. This CDR3 reads CASPNIRDPDPYNEQFF. CDR3 DNA: TGTGCCAGCCCTAACATACGGGATCCAGACCCCTACAATGAGCAGTTCTTC.

The CDR3 loop is CASSGGLAGDQTQYF. Here the CDR3 DNA reads TGTGCCAGCAGCGGAGGACTAGCGGGAGACCAGACCCAGTACTTC. The chain has TRBV11-3 and TRBJ2-5; 13 bases are a match to TRBD2. Looked up from germline, CDR1 is SGHNT and CDR2 is YENEEA. The V and J ends lost 5 bases and 6 bases, in that order; junction bases with no gene match: 6. There are 15 residues in the CDR3.

In its sample, this clone was seen a few times. The rearrangement uses TRBV6-8 and TRBJ2-5, with TRBD1 identical over 7 bases. Trimming at V came to 5 bases and at J to 0 bases, leaving 15 bases not matched to a gene. Germline V gives CDR1 MNHGY, CDR2 SAAAGT. This CDR3 spans 18 amino acids. Here the CDR3 reads CASSKDYRQGLYQETQYF. For the CDR3, the DNA is TGTGCCAGCAGTAAGGATTACCGACAGGGCCTGTACCAAGAGACCCAGTACTTC.

This clone was detected only a few times. The chain has TRBV19 and TRBJ1-4; D is uncertain. This CDR3 region has 15 residues. V lost 4 bases and J 7 bases, leaving 16 bases between the germline ends. Per the germline V gene, CDR1 is LNHDA and CDR2 is SQIVND (reference sequence). CDR3 in amino acids: CASSTRWPIGEKLFF. CDR3 DNA: TGTGCCAGTAGTACAAGATGGCCGATCGGTGAAAAACTGTTTTTT.

The chain has TRBV19 and TRBJ2-5; D is perhaps TRBD2 (5 bases). Trimming left V 0 bases short and J 2 bases short, with 16 bases between. The CDR3 covers 17 residues. CDR1 is LNHDA and CDR2 is SQIVND in the germline V gene (reference sequence). CDR3 in amino acids: CASSIDLGVGSQETQYF. CDR3 coding DNA: TGTGCCAGTAGTATAGATCTCGGGGTAGGGAGTCAAGAGACCCAGTACTTC.

This clone is a singleton in its sample. The V call is TRBV29-1, the J call TRBJ2-7, with 8 bases fitting TRBD1. Germline-derived CDR1 and CDR2 are SQVTM and ANQGSEA. V gave up 4 bases and J gave up 1 base; unmatched junction bases: 9. The CDR3 loop spans 15 amino acids. The CDR3 reads CSVGLPDRGSYEQYF. The CDR3 DNA follows: TGCAGCGTTGGTCTCCCAGACAGGGGTTCCTACGAGCAGTACTTC.

In its sample, this clone was seen a few times. The chain uses TRBV11-3 and TRBJ2-1, with a possible D match to TRBD1 (5 bases). The V end lost 1 base, the J end lost 0 bases, and 7 bases lay between the germline ends. Germline V gene data show CDR1 as SGHNT and CDR2 as YENEEA. The CDR3 length is 15 residues. The CDR3 sequence: CASSLGQSSYNEQFF. The DNA for the CDR3 is TGTGCCAGCAGCTTAGGACAGAGCTCCTACAATGAGCAGTTCTTC. The full variable domain, with the rest looked up from reference TRBV11-3 and TRBJ2-1, is EAGVVQSPRYKIIEKKQPVAFWCNPISGHNTLYWYLQNLGQGPELLIRYENEEAVDDSQLPKDRFSAERLKGVDSTLKIQPAELGDSAVYLCASSLGQSSYNEQFFGPGTRLTVL.

V gene TRBV19 combines with J gene TRBJ2-1; 12 bases line up with TRBD2. The CDR3 is 16 amino acids. Per germline, CDR1 LNHDA and CDR2 SQIVND (reference sequence). J gave up 8 bases and V 5 bases, and 10 bases lay outside the gene matches. The CDR3 protein is CASSVTLAGGPYEQFF. In nucleotides, the CDR3 is TGTGCCAGTAGTGTGACGCTAGCGGGGGGGCCCTATGAGCAGTTCTTC.

The chain is built from TRBV30 and TRBJ2-7; D is possibly TRBD1 (5 bases). The germline V and J ends were trimmed by 1 base and 6 bases, with 13 bases remaining between them. Germline loops: CDR1 GTSNPN, CDR2 SVGIG (reference sequence). CDR3 length: 13 amino acids. The chain's CDR3 is CAWSASGSGEQYF. CDR3 sequence (DNA): TGTGCCTGGAGTGCCTCAGGGTCCGGCGAGCAGTACTTC.

The V call is TRBV19, the J call TRBJ2-3; no clear D gene. Germline CDR1 reads LNHDA; CDR2 reads SQIVND (reference sequence). Trimming left V 7 bases short and J 1 base short, with 15 bases between. The CDR3 spans 15 residues. The CDR3 DNA sequence: TGTGCCAGTACCCCGACTCGACGGGGCACAGATACGCAGTATTTT. As protein: CASTPTRRGTDTQYF. The whole variable domain, filled in from reference TRBV19 and TRBJ2-3, reads DGGITQSPKYLFRKEGQNVTLSCEQNLNHDAMYWYRQDPGQGLRLIYYSQIVNDFQKGDIAEGYSVSREKKESFPLTVTSAQKNPTAFYLCASTPTRRGTDTQYFGPGTRLTVL.

This clone was seen a handful of times. This chain joins TRBV11-3 and TRBJ1-1; the D gene is possibly TRBD1 (6 bases). In germline, CDR1 is SGHNT, CDR2 YENEEA. This CDR3 is built from 15 residues. V lost 5 bases and J lost 1, with 14 bases in between. The CDR3 loop reads CASSPPTGQNTEAFF. Here the CDR3 DNA reads TGTGCCAGCAGCCCACCGACAGGCCAGAACACTGAAGCTTTCTTT.

This clone rates as medium-sized. The rearrangement uses TRBV11-3 and TRBJ2-2, with unresolved D. This CDR3 has 14 amino acids. CDR1 SGHNT and CDR2 YENEEA come from the germline V gene. Trimming shortened V by 7 bases and J by 2 bases, and 11 bases separated the two germline ends. DNA of the CDR3: TGTGCCAGCACCCAGGAAACTAACACCGGGGAGCTGTTTTTT. Amino acids: CASTQETNTGELFF.